The clone carrying this T cell receptor (beta chain) was detected only once. Antigen: not known. These data belong to a study of cytomegalovirus exposure and HLA in healthy donors. Study outcomes and limitations: A later analysis revealed that TCR association rates differed between HLA loci, peaking at DRB1 and bottoming out at HLA-C.

Germline CDR1 and CDR2: SNHLY and FYNNEI. The CDR3 has 15 residues. The J segment lost 2 bases and the V segment lost 8 bases, leaving 8 bases of the junction unmatched. Use of 60 Vbeta and 13 Jbeta primers characterized the PCR. Data came from immunoSEQ multiplex PCR; TCRdb stores just in-frame clones and leaves some out. The data show about 130,000 clones, with more than 75% seen just once and around 9.9% held by the top ten. This TCR derives from a man younger than 40 in good health and CMV-seropositive. The chain carries TRBV2 and TRBJ2-3; 9 positions agree with TRBD2. What was sequenced was PBMCs. The CDR3 DNA sequence: TGTGCCAGCTCCTGGTCTAGCGGGAACACAGATACGCAGTATTTT. This gives the protein CASSWSSGNTDTQYF.